These 27 T cell receptor beta chains share one sample of origin, sequenced in a study of regulatory T cells in long-lasting Graves disease. Arm-PCR with iRepertoire HTBI primers amplified the CDR3 regions for these TCR beta libraries. TCRdb fed the multiplex PCR reads into MiXCR, producing one record per CDR3 protein. Of a few hundred thousand distinct CDR3 sequences in the sample, approximately 12% were seen once. Time point specified: newly diagnosed GD, antithyroid drugs for less than 3 months. RNA extracted from PBMCs served as the sequencing template. This sample was also put to use in a study of T cells in Graves' hyperthyroidism and ophthalmopathy.

The sample consisted of peripheral blood mononuclear cells (PBMCs), taken at new diagnosis, from a patient treated with antithyroid drugs. The receptors originated from a young woman with Graves disease.

Ten or more counts support this clonotype. This rearrangement joins TRBV6-1 to TRBJ2-1; perhaps TRBD1 as D (5 bases). The CDR3 loop spans 17 amino acids. Germline V gene data show CDR1 as MNHNS and CDR2 as SASEGT. V lost 4 bases and J 0 bases, leaving 16 bases between the germline ends. For the CDR3, the DNA is TGTGCCAGCAGTGGGGATGGCAGGGTGAGCTCCTACAATGAGCAGTTCTTC. As protein: CASSGDGRVSSYNEQFF.

This clonotype was detected a few times. The gene calls are TRBV5-1 and TRBJ2-3; 8 bases fit TRBD1. The CDR3 totals 13 residues. Per the germline V gene, CDR1 is SGHRS and CDR2 is YFSETQ. J gave up 5 bases and V 3 bases, and 2 bases lay outside the gene matches. CDR3 region: CASSSDRGDTQYF. CDR3 bases: TGCGCCAGCAGCTCCGACAGGGGAGATACGCAGTATTTT.

There are many counts of this clonotype. This chain uses TRBV7-9 with TRBJ1-2; TRBD1 is a possible D gene (6 bases). The CDR3 totals 14 residues. Trimming took off 4 bases at V and 10 bases at J, with 19 bases between the two ends. Germline V lookup: CDR1 SEHNR, CDR2 FQNEAQ (reference sequence). CDR3 region: CASSSLGDILHYTF. DNA of the CDR3: TGTGCCAGCAGCTCGTTGGGGGACATCCTACACTACACCTTC.

This clonotype was seen repeatedly, ten times or more. The chain combines TRBV6-4 with TRBJ1-2, with TRBD1 as a possible D gene (6 bases). The V gene lost 6 bases and the J gene lost 1 base, with 18 bases spanning the gap. CDR3 size: 16 residues. Germline V gene sequence: CDR1 MRHNA, CDR2 SNTAGT. CDR3 protein: CASSVTRTAYNYGYTF. For the CDR3, the DNA is TGTGCCAGCAGCGTTACCCGGACAGCTTATAACTATGGCTACACCTTC.

A note on this clonotype: A far larger clone is one nucleotide away, so this likely arose from a read error. The J gene is TRBJ2-7, the V gene TRBV5-4; 10 bases map to TRBD2. CDR1 SGHNT and CDR2 YYREEE come from the germline V gene (reference sequence). This CDR3 has 14 amino acids. The ends lost 2 bases at V and 7 bases at J; junction bases unmatched: 6. In DNA form, the CDR3 reads TGTGCCAGCAGCTTACTAGCGGGATCAGGGGAGCAGTACTTC. Translation: CASSLLAGSGEQYF.

In this sample, this clonotype turned up many times. The rearrangement joins TRBV7-9 to TRBJ1-1; the D is unclear. CDR1 is SEHNR, CDR2 FQNEAQ, per germline (reference sequence). Trimming stripped 4 bases from V and 6 bases from J, with 12 bases between. The CDR3 length is 13 residues. DNA for the CDR3: TGTGCCAGCAGCTCCCGCGGTCGGGCTGAAGCTTTCTTT. Its protein is CASSSRGRAEAFF.

This clonotype was counted ten times or more. The chain links TRBV10-3 to TRBJ1-1; D may be TRBD1 (6 bases). V lost 5 bases, J lost 6 bases, and 22 bases lay in between. This CDR3 is 16 amino acids long. The germline gives CDR1 ENHRY, CDR2 SYGVKD. Here the CDR3 DNA reads TGTGCCATCAGTTCTAGGTTCTTAAAACAGGGCTCTGAAGCTTTCTTT. Its translation: CAISSRFLKQGSEAFF.

At least ten counts were recorded for this clonotype. The rearrangement joins TRBV30 to TRBJ2-1; a possible D gene is TRBD1 (6 bases). The germline gives CDR1 GTSNPN, CDR2 SVGIG (reference sequence). CDR3 size: 11 residues. The V gene lost 2 bases and the J gene lost 11 bases, with 10 bases spanning the gap. The CDR3 loop reads CAWSIRDKQFF. CDR3 bases: TGTGCCTGGAGTATCCGGGACAAGCAGTTCTTC.

Ten or more counts support this clonotype. This sequence joins TRBV28 and TRBJ2-1; TRBD2 matches 9 bases. Germline V lookup: CDR1 MDHEN, CDR2 SYDVKM. With 7 bases clipped from V and 9 bases from J, the junction kept 16 bases outside the gene matches. The CDR3 is 16 amino acids. Here the CDR3 reads CASTIGGAGGPREQFF. In nucleotides, the CDR3 is TGTGCCAGCACCATTGGTGGGGCGGGAGGGCCGCGTGAGCAGTTCTTC.

Ten or more counts support this clonotype. The rearrangement joins TRBV4-1 to TRBJ2-7; the D gene is possibly TRBD2 (5 bases). CDR1 and CDR2 from the germline V gene are MGHRA and YSYEKL. The CDR3 is 15 amino acids. V shed 1 base and J shed 7 bases, with 17 bases lying between them. The CDR3 DNA reads as TGCGCCAGCAGCCAAGGGATCTTAGCGCGTAGGGAGCAGTACTTC. It codes for CASSQGILARREQYF.

Concerning this clonotype itself: A read error may produce the germline difference seen at one junction end. The chain recombines TRBV9 with TRBJ1-6; D uncertain. The CDR3 is made up of 14 amino acids. The germline V gene encodes CDR1 SGDLS and CDR2 YYNGEE. CDR3: CANSPNGDNSPLHF. The DNA of the CDR3 is TGTGCCAACAGCCCGAATGGGGATAATTCACCCCTCCACTTT.

This clonotype came up a few times. The chain is built from TRBV7-9 and TRBJ2-7; 8 nucleotides line up with TRBD2. The CDR3 spans 14 residues. J lost 3 bases, V lost 5 bases, and 6 bases had no gene match. Germline V gives CDR1 SEHNR, CDR2 FQNEAQ (reference sequence). The CDR3 DNA sequence: TGTGCCAGCAGCCCCACTAGCGGCCTCTACGAGCAGTACTTC. Protein product: CASSPTSGLYEQYF.

Note on this clonotype: This may stem from a read error, because a much larger clone lies one nucleotide away. The chain links TRBV6-1 to TRBJ2-2, with 7 bases identical to TRBD1. The CDR3 sequence is 18 residues long. The germline CDR1 and CDR2 sequences are MNHNS and SASEGT. J gave up 4 bases and V 6 bases, and 17 bases lay outside the gene matches. CDR3 nucleotides: TGTGCCAGCAGATCCTTGTCGGGACAGACAAGTTGCACCGGGGAGCTGTTTTTT. This gives the protein CASRSLSGQTSCTGELFF.

There are many counts of this clonotype. The rearrangement uses TRBV2 and TRBJ2-7; 7 bases match TRBD1. Trimming took 5 bases from V and 1 from J; bases not matched to a gene: 8. This CDR3 is 15 amino acids long. Looked up from germline, CDR1 is SNHLY and CDR2 is FYNNEI. The CDR3 coding sequence is TGTGCCAGCAGTTATACTCGACAGGGTTCCTACGAGCAGTACTTC. It codes for CASSYTRQGSYEQYF. Complete variable domain (other parts from reference TRBV2 and TRBJ2-7): EPEVTQTPSHQVTQMGQEVILRCVPISNHLYFYWYRQILGQKVEFLVSFYNNEISEKSEIFDDQFSVERPDGSNFTLKIRSTKLEDSAMYFCASSYTRQGSYEQYFGPGTRLTVT.

This clonotype was observed at least ten times. V is TRBV14 and J is TRBJ2-1; 7 bases are a match to TRBD1. CDR3 size: 14 residues. Trimming removed 3 bases from V and 3 bases from J; junction bases left unmatched: 2. From germline, CDR1 is SGHDN and CDR2 FVKESK. CDR3: CASSQGQYYNEQFF. DNA for the CDR3: TGTGCCAGCAGCCAGGGACAGTACTACAATGAGCAGTTCTTC.

There are many counts of this clonotype. The rearrangement links TRBV12-3 or TRBV12-4 to TRBJ2-2, with TRBD2 matching 15 bases. This CDR3 has 16 residues. V lost 7 bases, J lost 6 bases, and 6 bases stayed unmatched. CDR3 region: CASTPGTSGRSGELFF. DNA for the CDR3: TGTGCCAGCACCCCCGGGACTAGCGGGAGGTCCGGGGAGCTGTTTTTT.

The J gene is TRBJ1-1, the V gene TRBV19; 7 nucleotides agree with TRBD1. The CDR3 spans 12 residues. V gave up 9 bases and J gave up 9 bases; unmatched junction bases: 10. Germline values: CDR1 LNHDA, CDR2 SQIVND (reference sequence). CDR3 amino acids: CASTLRGQQAFF. In DNA form, the CDR3 reads TGTGCCAGCACCCTAAGGGGGCAGCAAGCTTTCTTT.

Many counts were recorded for this clonotype. The V call is TRBV2, the J call TRBJ1-2; D gene uncertain. This CDR3 spans 13 amino acids. CDR1 and CDR2 (germline): SNHLY, FYNNEI. V was cut by 3 bases and J by 4 bases, with 9 bases left in between. The CDR3 protein is CASSEGSFYGYTF. The CDR3 bases are TGTGCCAGCAGTGAGGGCAGCTTCTATGGCTACACCTTC.

This clonotype was counted at least ten times. The chain carries TRBV20-1 and TRBJ2-2; D gene unclear. The germline V and J ends were trimmed by 6 bases and 0 bases, with 2 bases remaining between them. CDR3 length: 11 residues. Per the germline V gene, CDR1 is DFQATT and CDR2 is SNEGSKA (reference sequence). The CDR3 DNA reads TGCAGTGCCGCGAACACCGGGGAGCTGTTTTTT. Protein product: CSAANTGELFF.

In this sample, this clonotype turned up many times. The chain couples TRBV24-1 to TRBJ2-1, with TRBD2 as a possible D gene (5 bases). Germline assignment: CDR1 KGHDR and CDR2 SFDVKD. The ends were cut back, 6 bases at V and 5 bases at J, with 7 bases in the middle. The CDR3 is made up of 12 amino acids. Here the CDR3 reads CATSRRDNEQFF. CDR3 nucleotides: TGTGCCACCAGTAGGCGGGACAATGAGCAGTTCTTC.

This clonotype came up many times. The V call is TRBV6-1, the J call TRBJ1-1; TRBD1 might be the D (5 bases). Per germline, CDR1 MNHNS and CDR2 SASEGT. V dropped 7 bases and J dropped 1 base, with 19 bases sitting between them. This CDR3 spans 16 amino acids. CDR3 bases: TGTGCCAGCATCGGGGGAACTAGAGCGTGGAACACTGAAGCTTTCTTT. Its translation is CASIGGTRAWNTEAFF.

This clonotype occurred many times. The gene calls are TRBV11-2 and TRBJ1-5; tentatively, D is TRBD1 (5 bases). V was shortened by 5 bases and J by 3 bases, with 17 bases between the two germline ends. From germline, CDR1 is SGHAT and CDR2 FQNNGV. The CDR3 consists of 16 residues. This CDR3 is CASSRGPHGFNQPQHF. Written as DNA, the CDR3 is TGTGCCAGCAGCCGGGGCCCACATGGGTTCAATCAGCCCCAGCATTTT.

This clonotype was detected many times. The gene calls are TRBV2 and TRBJ1-5; 7 bases are shared with TRBD1. V shed 4 bases and J 4 bases; nucleotides not matched to a gene: 7. Germline CDR1 SNHLY, CDR2 FYNNEI. The CDR3 is 15 residues long. CDR3 nucleotides: TGTGCCAGCAGTGTCGGGACAGCATTAAATCAGCCCCAGCATTTT. Translated: CASSVGTALNQPQHF.

This clonotype has ten or more counts. The chain's CDR3 is CASSQGLAGVEQFF. The CDR3 DNA sequence: TGCGCCAGCAGCCAGGGACTAGCGGGAGTTGAGCAGTTCTTC. The chain recombines TRBV5-1 with TRBJ2-1, with 14 nucleotides matching TRBD2. The CDR3 is made up of 14 amino acids. Germline values: CDR1 SGHRS, CDR2 YFSETQ. With V trimmed by 4 bases and J by 9 bases, 3 bases remained unmatched.

The genes are TRBV29-1 and TRBJ2-5, with a weak D call TRBD2 (5 bases). CDR1 is SQVTM, CDR2 ANQGSEA, per germline. This CDR3 has 12 residues. Trimming left V 4 bases short and J 5 bases short, with 11 bases between. CDR3 residues: CSVGGNEETQYF. The CDR3 DNA reads TGCAGCGTTGGAGGGAATGAGGAGACCCAGTACTTC.

This clonotype showed up many times. The rearrangement links TRBV19 to TRBJ2-1; TRBD2 matches 9 bases. This CDR3 region has 16 residues. Germline-derived CDR1 and CDR2 are LNHDA and SQIVND (reference sequence). V was clipped by 5 bases and J by 7 bases; unmatched bases: 12. The CDR3 DNA follows: TGTGCCAGTAGTCTACCCTCGTGGGCGGGGGGGAATGAGCAGTTCTTC. It encodes CASSLPSWAGGNEQFF. The complete variable domain, with remaining parts taken from reference TRBV19 and TRBJ2-1, reads DGGITQSPKYLFRKEGQNVTLSCEQNLNHDAMYWYRQDPGQGLRLIYYSQIVNDFQKGDIAEGYSVSREKKESFPLTVTSAQKNPTAFYLCASSLPSWAGGNEQFFGPGTRLTVL.

In this sample, this clonotype turned up many times. This chain uses TRBV2 with TRBJ2-1; D tentatively reads TRBD1 or TRBD2 (5 bases each). V was cut by 4 bases and J by 7 bases, with 8 bases left in between. This CDR3 is built from 12 residues. Germline loops: CDR1 SNHLY, CDR2 FYNNEI. The DNA for the CDR3 is TGTGCCAGCAGTGGGGGGTGGAATGAGCAGTTCTTC. Its protein product is CASSGGWNEQFF.